The clone carrying this TCR beta chain turned up a few times. Its antigen remains unknown. This sample was taken from a study of cytomegalovirus exposure and HLA in healthy donors. Looking at the study overall: Earlier, 117 million unique TCR beta sequences were recovered from about 200 million T cells by an analysis.

V gave up 1 base and J gave up 6 bases, with 11 bases separating them. The CDR3 extends over 14 amino acids. Germline V gives CDR1 SEHNR, CDR2 FQNEAQ (reference sequence). Amplification used 60 Vbeta primers and 13 Jbeta primers. Sequencing was performed with immunoSEQ multiplex PCR; in TCRdb, only in-frame clones are kept and a portion is missing. The sample carries around 86,000 clones, 77% recorded once. Study outcomes and limitations: According to a later analysis, donors in an Asian-associated ancestry cluster reportedly had fewer N-insertions than the roughly 670-donor mean.

All donors participated as healthy donors of bone marrow. The clonotype originates from a man between 50 and 59 years old in good health and CMV-seropositive. Sequenced sample: PBMCs. J is TRBJ2-3 and V is TRBV7-9; D unclear. The CDR3 region has the DNA TGTGCCAGCAGCTTAGTAGTCGAGGAGGATACGCAGTATTTT. This translates into CASSLVVEEDTQYF.